What follows are 13 T cell receptor beta chains derived from one specimen sequenced in a study of blood T cell repertoires in COVID-19 (dated by TCRdb to 2019 to 2021). The library came from the immunoSEQ multiplex PCR assay. The table comes from immuneACCESS by way of TCRdb, which keeps in-frame sequences with V and J called. Part of the clones is missing from these tables; in studies checked, under half for an unresolved V gene and the rest for unknown reasons. The sample has hundreds of thousands of clones on record, 70% to 90% of them singletons. The ten biggest clones cover over 1.5% of the sample. The sequenced material came from PBMCs or T cells enriched from blood (not recorded which). These receptors all stem from a woman under 30 with acute COVID-19.

V gene TRBV10-2 combines with J gene TRBJ2-2, with TRBD2 identical over 7 bases. This CDR3 comprises 15 residues. Germline CDR1 and CDR2: WSHSY and SAAADI. Trimming at V came to 8 bases and at J to 0 bases, leaving 6 bases not matched to a gene. In nucleotides, the CDR3 is TGCGCCAGCGGTCCGGGGGGAGCGAACACCGGGGAGCTGTTTTTT. It encodes CASGPGGANTGELFF.

The chain combines TRBV19 with TRBJ1-5; possibly TRBD1 for D (5 bases). Between the trimmed V and J ends, which lost 1 base and 7 bases, there was a span of 8 bases. CDR3 length: 13 residues. The germline V gene encodes CDR1 LNHDA and CDR2 SQIVND (reference sequence). CDR3 sequence: CASSIGGEQPQHF. CDR3 nucleotides: TGTGCCAGTAGTATAGGGGGCGAACAGCCCCAGCATTTT.

V is TRBV25-1 and J is TRBJ2-7; 8 nucleotides agree with TRBD1. The CDR3 sequence is 11 residues long. The germline CDR1 and CDR2 sequences are MGHDK and SYGVNS. V shed 7 bases and J 4 bases; nucleotides not matched to a gene: 0. The CDR3 sequence is CASNRGYEQYF. The CDR3 nucleotides are TGTGCCAGCAACAGGGGGTACGAGCAGTACTTC.

The rearrangement links TRBV7-9 to TRBJ1-1; D is ambiguous. The CDR3 covers 14 residues. Germline V lookup: CDR1 SEHNR, CDR2 FQNEAQ (reference sequence). Trimming shortened V by 2 bases and J by 2 bases, and 9 bases separated the two germline ends. CDR3: CASSLLGENTEAFF. As DNA, the CDR3 is TGTGCCAGCAGCTTACTAGGTGAAAACACTGAAGCTTTCTTT.

The rearrangement links TRBV3-1 (or the pseudogene TRBV3-2) to TRBJ1-2, with 7 bases identical to TRBD1. Trimming took 1 base from V and 4 from J; bases not matched to a gene: 6. The CDR3 totals 15 residues. The germline V gene encodes CDR1 LGHDT and CDR2 YNNKEL (reference sequence). This CDR3 reads CASSQVHKGAYGYTF. The CDR3 region has the DNA TGTGCCAGCAGCCAAGTCCATAAGGGGGCCTATGGCTACACCTTC.

V gene TRBV28 combines with J gene TRBJ1-5; TRBD1 matches 9 bases. Looked up from germline, CDR1 is MDHEN and CDR2 is SYDVKM. The V gene end was trimmed by 7 bases and the J gene end by 1 base; junction bases not matched to a gene: 5. The CDR3 consists of 15 residues. The CDR3 protein is CASTVTGGSNQPQHF. CDR3 bases: TGTGCCAGCACCGTCACAGGGGGCAGCAATCAGCCCCAGCATTTT. Based on the CDR3 plus reference TRBV28 and TRBJ1-5, the full variable domain is DVKVTQSSRYLVKRTGEKVFLECVQDMDHENMFWYRQDPGLGLRLIYFSYDVKMKEKGDIPEGYSVSREKKERFSLILESASTNQTSMYLCASTVTGGSNQPQHFGDGTRLSIL.

The chain employs TRBV10-3 and TRBJ1-4, with TRBD1 as a possible D gene (6 bases). The CDR3 contains 13 residues. Trimming removed 10 bases from V and 5 bases from J, with 14 bases in between. Germline CDR1 ENHRY, CDR2 SYGVKD. The CDR3 DNA reads TGTGCCACCGCGCAGGACAGAAATGAAAAACTGTTTTTT. Translating it yields CATAQDRNEKLFF.

The J gene is TRBJ1-6, the V gene TRBV27; possibly TRBD1 for D (6 bases). Germline V gives CDR1 MNHEY, CDR2 SMNVEV (reference sequence). Between the trimmed V and J ends, which lost 4 bases and 7 bases, there was a span of 11 bases. The CDR3 contains 14 residues. The CDR3 nucleotides are TGTGCCAGCAGTTCAGGGCAGGGGAATTCACCCCTCCACTTT. Translating gives CASSSGQGNSPLHF.

The rearrangement links TRBV5-1 to TRBJ1-1, with TRBD1 matching 10 bases. V shed 6 bases and J 5 bases; nucleotides not matched to a gene: 7. The CDR3 consists of 14 residues. Germline V gene sequence: CDR1 SGHRS, CDR2 YFSETQ. The CDR3 coding sequence is TGCGCCAGCAAAACCGGGACAGGGGTGACTGAAGCTTTCTTT. It yields the protein CASKTGTGVTEAFF.

The chain combines TRBV28 with TRBJ2-7; 9 bases match TRBD1. CDR3 length equals 15 residues. Unmatched junction bases numbered 8, after V lost 5 bases and J lost 3 bases. The germline CDR1 and CDR2 sequences are MDHEN and SYDVKM. CDR3 amino acids: CASSPTGGVVYEQYF. The CDR3 coding sequence is TGTGCCAGCAGTCCTACAGGGGGCGTTGTCTACGAGCAGTACTTC. The complete variable domain, with remaining parts taken from reference TRBV28 and TRBJ2-7, reads DVKVTQSSRYLVKRTGEKVFLECVQDMDHENMFWYRQDPGLGLRLIYFSYDVKMKEKGDIPEGYSVSREKKERFSLILESASTNQTSMYLCASSPTGGVVYEQYFGPGTRLTVT.

The chain carries TRBV7-3 and TRBJ2-2, with TRBD2 matching over 8 bases. Germline CDR1 and CDR2: SGHTA and FQGTGA. CDR3 length: 17 amino acids. J gave up 1 base and V 4 bases, and 8 bases lay outside the gene matches. The CDR3 protein is CASSSHGGGQNTGELFF. Written as DNA, the CDR3 is TGTGCCAGCAGCTCCCACGGGGGGGGCCAGAACACCGGGGAGCTGTTTTTT. Drawing the rest from reference TRBV7-3 and TRBJ2-2, the complete variable domain is GAGVSQTPSNKVTEKGKYVELRCDPISGHTALYWYRQSLGQGPEFLIYFQGTGAADDSGLPNDRFFAVRPEGSVSTLKIQRTERGDSAVYLCASSSHGGGQNTGELFFGEGSRLTVL.

V gene TRBV19 combines with J gene TRBJ2-3; 11 nucleotides match TRBD1. The CDR3 spans 13 residues. J gave up 7 bases and V 7 bases, and 4 bases lay outside the gene matches. The V gene's germline CDR1 is LNHDA and CDR2 SQIVND (reference sequence). The CDR3 sequence: CASKGQGVNTQYF. In nucleotides, the CDR3 is TGTGCCAGTAAGGGACAGGGGGTTAATACGCAGTATTTT.

This chain connects TRBV2 to TRBJ2-7; 10 positions agree with TRBD1. From germline, CDR1 is SNHLY and CDR2 FYNNEI. This CDR3 spans 16 amino acids. The V and J ends lost 5 bases and 2 bases, in that order; junction bases with no gene match: 9. The CDR3 protein is CASSSPAGTGAYEQYF. The CDR3 DNA sequence: TGTGCCAGCAGTTCACCCGCCGGGACAGGGGCCTACGAGCAGTACTTC.